A selection of T cell receptor beta chains follows, all from one sample in a study of neoadjuvant anti-PD-1 for oral cavity cancer. Assay: immunoSEQ multiplex PCR; the TCRdb copy retains only in-frame clones and omits some. Here the sample spans about 15,000 clones, 60% to 75% being singletons. The sequencing used PBMCs, collected before nivolumab (anti-PD-1) treatment. All receptors derive from a person between 40 and 79 years old with oral cavity squamous cell carcinoma. Each CDR3 is given with its conserved first and last residue. The order of the fields is V gene, J gene, D gene, CDR3 length, clone size, CDR3 DNA, CDR3 protein. The D gene is left open where the match is weak. For some rows the clone size is stated as once, few or many, or as a class when expanded; others skip it.

>TRBV5-6|TRBJ1-2|TRBD1|15|NA
TGTGCCAGCAGCTTCCCGGGACAGGGGACCTATGGCTACACCTTC
CASSFPGQGTYGYTF
>TRBV19|TRBJ2-7|TRBD2|16|once
TGTGCCAGTAGTAAATTAGCGGGAGGACGAGCCTACGAGCAGTACTTC
CASSKLAGGRAYEQYF
>TRBV19|TRBJ1-2|TRBD1|18|NA
TGTGCCAGTAGTGCCCGACAGGGGGCGGCGAGAGAGAGCTATGGCTACACCTTC
CASSARQGAARESYGYTF
>TRBV5-4|TRBJ2-4|NA|13|few
TGTGCCAGCAGCTTAGGAGCGCGGGACATTCAGTACTTC
CASSLGARDIQYF
>TRBV7-8|TRBJ1-1|NA|14|NA
TGTGCCAGCAGTTATGGGGACGCGAACGCTGAAGCTTTCTTT
CASSYGDANAEAFF
>TRBV9|TRBJ1-1|NA|17|NA
TGTGCCAGCAGCGTAGGGGAGGGCGGGGCGCAGAACACTGAAGCTTTCTTT
CASSVGEGGAQNTEAFF
>TRBV7-9|TRBJ1-4|TRBD1|15|NA
TGTGCCAGCAGCTTGGGACAGGGGGAAAATGAAAAACTGTTTTTT
CASSLGQGENEKLFF
>TRBV18|TRBJ1-4|NA|17|NA
TGTGCCAGCTCACCACAAGGTGGGGGGACAACTAATGAAAAACTGTTTTTT
CASSPQGGGTTNEKLFF
>TRBV30|TRBJ2-5|NA|14|NA
TGTGCCTGGAGTGTAGCCCCGGGTGGAGAGACCCAGTACTTC
CAWSVAPGGETQYF
>TRBV29-1|TRBJ1-2|NA|12|few
TGCAGCGTCGCCAGGGAGAGCTATGGCTACACCTTC
CSVARESYGYTF
>TRBV27|TRBJ1-1|NA|15|NA
TGTGCCAGCAGCCCCGGGGGTAGGGCGAGCACTGAAGCTTTCTTT
CASSPGGRASTEAFF
>TRBV6-6|TRBJ2-2|NA|14|NA
TGTGCCAGCAGTCCCTTGGCAGAGTCCGGGGAGCTGTTTTTT
CASSPLAESGELFF
>TRBV5-4|TRBJ1-2|NA|13|NA
TGTGCCAGCAGCTTCAAAGGGAGCTATGGCTACACCTTC
CASSFKGSYGYTF
>TRBV25-1|TRBJ1-6|NA|13|NA
TGTGCCAGTCGGCAGGGGTATAATTCACCCCTCCACTTT
CASRQGYNSPLHF
>TRBV10-3|TRBJ2-5|NA|12|NA
TGTGCCATCAGTATGCGGGAAGAGACCCAGTACTTC
CAISMREETQYF
>TRBV7-9|TRBJ2-3|NA|15|NA
TGTGCCAGCAGCTTGGGGGAACAGTCCACAGATACGCAGTATTTT
CASSLGEQSTDTQYF
>TRBV23-1|TRBJ2-7|TRBD1|18|NA
TGCGCCAGCAGTCAATCAGAACAGGGGGCGGTCCTACTCTACGAGCAGTACTTC
CASSQSEQGAVLLYEQYF
>TRBV30|TRBJ2-2|NA|14|NA
TGTGCCTGGAGTGTCGGATGGGAGACCGGGGAGCTGTTTTTT
CAWSVGWETGELFF
>TRBV7-9|TRBJ1-1|NA|14|NA
TGTGCCAGCAGCTTAAATTCAGGGATTACTGAAGCTTTCTTT
CASSLNSGITEAFF
>TRBV6-6|TRBJ2-2|TRBD1|15|once
TGTGCCAGCAGTTACTTACAGGGGGTTTCCGGGGAGCTGTTTTTT
CASSYLQGVSGELFF
>TRBV15|TRBJ2-4|NA|17|NA
TGTGCCACCAGCAGAGGGTGGGACACCTTAGCCAAAAACATTCAGTACTTC
CATSRGWDTLAKNIQYF
>TRBV5-7|TRBJ1-6|TRBD1|18|few
TGTGCCAGCAGCCTTACCGGACAGGCCAAGTGTAGCTGGTCACCCCTCCACTTT
CASSLTGQAKCSWSPLHF
>TRBV5-1|TRBJ1-4|NA|14|few
TGCGCCAGCAGCTTGGCAAGCACTAATGAAAAACTGTTTTTT
CASSLASTNEKLFF
>TRBV2|TRBJ1-1|TRBD1|14|NA
TGTGCCAGCTTTCGGGGACAGGGGAACACTGAAGCTTTCTTT
CASFRGQGNTEAFF
>TRBV7-8|TRBJ2-3|TRBD1|16|NA
TGTGCCAGCAGCCCCCCGCCGGGACAGGGGTTAGATACGCAGTATTTT
CASSPPPGQGLDTQYF
>TRBV19|TRBJ1-1|NA|15|NA
TGTGCCAGTAGTATTATGGCCCAGTTGAACACTGAAGCTTTCTTT
CASSIMAQLNTEAFF
>TRBV10-3|TRBJ1-3|NA|13|once
TGTGCCATCAGCCAGGGAGGGGGAAACACCATATATTTT
CAISQGGGNTIYF
>TRBV27|TRBJ1-4|TRBD1|15|few
TGTGCCAGCAGTCCGTCCCAGGGGGCCTACGAAAAACTGTTTTTT
CASSPSQGAYEKLFF
>TRBV5-1|TRBJ2-4|NA|13|NA
TGCGCCAGCAGCTTGACAGGGAAAAACATTCAGTACTTC
CASSLTGKNIQYF
>TRBV4-1|TRBJ2-3|NA|16|NA
TGCGCCAGCAGCCAAGGATGGGGAGGAGGCCTAGATACGCAGTATTTT
CASSQGWGGGLDTQYF
>TRBV11-3|TRBJ2-3|NA|14|NA
TGTGCCAGCAGCCCCCTAGGAGGGTCGGATACGCAGTATTTT
CASSPLGGSDTQYF
>TRBV19|TRBJ2-7|NA|13|NA
TGTGCCAGTAGTATAGGAAGGGGTTACGAGCAGTACTTC
CASSIGRGYEQYF
>TRBV29-1|TRBJ2-3|NA|15|NA
TGCAGCGTTGAAGCTGTCGGCGGAAGCACAGATACGCAGTATTTT
CSVEAVGGSTDTQYF
>TRBV6-1|TRBJ2-5|NA|15|NA
TGTGCCAGCACCCTCTATAGGGGACGGCAAGAGACCCAGTACTTC
CASTLYRGRQETQYF
>TRBV6-5|TRBJ1-1|NA|12|few
TGTGCCAGCAGGAGGGGTAGCACTGAAGCTTTCTTT
CASRRGSTEAFF
>TRBV29-1|TRBJ2-7|TRBD1|12|NA
TGCAGCGCCGCGGGACAGGGATCGGCGCAGTACTTC
CSAAGQGSAQYF
>TRBV30|TRBJ1-1|TRBD1|14|few
TGTGCATCGGAGGGACAGGGACCGAACACTGAAGCTTTCTTT
CASEGQGPNTEAFF
>TRBV5-1|TRBJ2-2|NA|13|NA
TGCGCCAGCAGCTTGGACGCCACCGGGGAGCTGTTTTTT
CASSLDATGELFF
>TRBV10-1|TRBJ1-2|NA|13|few
TGCGCCAGCAGTGAAGGGGGTAGCTATGGCTACACCTTC
CASSEGGSYGYTF
>TRBV7-9|TRBJ2-7|NA|12|NA
TGTGCCAGCAGCCGGACAGACTACGAGCAGTACTTC
CASSRTDYEQYF
>TRBV6-1|TRBJ1-2|NA|10|NA
TGTGCCAGCAGTGACTATGGCTACACCTTC
CASSDYGYTF
>TRBV6-5|TRBJ2-7|NA|14|once
TGTGCCAGCAGTGACCGGGACGCCTCCTACGAGCAGTACTTC
CASSDRDASYEQYF
>TRBV9|TRBJ2-1|TRBD2|15|NA
TGTGCCAGCAGCGTCGACGGGAGGGCCTCCAATGAGCAGTTCTTC
CASSVDGRASNEQFF
>TRBV5-5|TRBJ2-7|NA|14|once
TGTGCCAGCAGCGTCCGGGACTTAACCTACGAGCAGTACTTC
CASSVRDLTYEQYF
>TRBV28|TRBJ2-7|TRBD2|15|NA
TGTGCCAGCAGGCCTAAGACTAGCGGGAGGAACGAGCAGTACTTC
CASRPKTSGRNEQYF
>TRBV4-2|TRBJ2-5|NA|14|NA
TGTGCCAGCAGCCAAGGGGACTCTCCTGAGACCCAGTACTTC
CASSQGDSPETQYF
>TRBV5-6|TRBJ1-5|TRBD1|17|NA
TGTGCCAGCAGCTTGGGGGGGACAGGGGTAGTAAATCAGCCCCAGCATTTT
CASSLGGTGVVNQPQHF
>TRBV12-5|TRBJ2-7|NA|14|NA
TGTGCTAGTGTTAGGGCAGACAAACAATACGAGCAGTACTTC
CASVRADKQYEQYF
>TRBV5-6|TRBJ2-1|TRBD2|14|NA
TGTGCCAGCAGCCCCGGGACTAGCAGGAATGAGCAGTTCTTC
CASSPGTSRNEQFF
>TRBV6-1|TRBJ1-4|NA|15|NA
TGTGCCAGCAGTGCAAGACAGGAGCGGCGTGAAAAACTGTTTTTT
CASSARQERREKLFF
>TRBV7-8|TRBJ2-5|TRBD2|16|NA
TGTGCCAGCAGCCTCGGAGCGGGATTCGAGAGAGAGACCCAGTACTTC
CASSLGAGFERETQYF
>TRBV7-9|TRBJ2-7|NA|13|NA
TGTGCCAGCAGCTTAACGGGGGTTGGCGAGCAGTACTTC
CASSLTGVGEQYF
>TRBV12-5|TRBJ1-1|NA|14|few
TGTGCTAGTGGTTTGCCCCCGAGGGACACTGAAGCTTTCTTT
CASGLPPRDTEAFF